These 23 T cell receptor beta chains came from one sample sequenced in a study of blood T cell repertoires in COVID-19. The method was immunoSEQ multiplex PCR; TCRdb's version includes in-frame clones alone and lacks a portion of them. The sample lists about 250,000 clones; 88% were seen once. What was sequenced was PBMCs or T cells enriched from blood (not recorded which). These receptors all stem from a woman aged 50 to 60 who had recovered from COVID-19.

V usage is TRBV25-1 and J usage is TRBJ2-5; 7 bases align to TRBD2. The CDR3 length is 14 residues. The germline V gene encodes CDR1 MGHDK and CDR2 SYGVNS. V shed 3 bases and J 6 bases; nucleotides not matched to a gene: 7. CDR3 DNA: TGTGCCAGCAGTGATCCCGGGACTATTAAGACCCAGTACTTC. Encoded protein: CASSDPGTIKTQYF.

The chain employs TRBV15 and TRBJ2-5; a possible D gene is TRBD1 (5 bases). V dropped 4 bases and J dropped 1 base, with 7 bases sitting between them. Germline assignment: CDR1 LNHNV and CDR2 YYDKDF (reference sequence). The CDR3 totals 13 residues. CDR3 in DNA: TGTGCCACCAGCATAGACAGCCAAGAGACCCAGTACTTC. Its protein product is CATSIDSQETQYF.

The chain recombines TRBV11-2 with TRBJ2-7, with 8 nucleotides matching TRBD1. After removal of 8 bases from V and 3 bases from J, the junction contained 9 bases not matched to a gene. Germline CDR1 reads SGHAT; CDR2 reads FQNNGV. This CDR3 contains 14 residues. The CDR3 sequence: CASCPGTGNYEQYF. CDR3 nucleotide sequence: TGTGCCAGCTGTCCCGGGACAGGAAACTACGAGCAGTACTTC.

This sequence joins TRBV4-2 and TRBJ1-2, with 8 bases lining up with TRBD1. This CDR3 region has 17 residues. CDR1 and CDR2 from the germline V gene are LGHNA and YNFKEQ. V was clipped by 0 bases and J by 6 bases; unmatched bases: 12. CDR3 sequence: CASSQDMAGGAYDGYTF. The DNA for the CDR3 is TGTGCCAGCAGCCAAGATATGGCAGGGGGCGCTTATGATGGCTACACCTTC.

CDR3 nucleotides: TGCGCCAGCAGCTTGGCCGGGGTTGGTCAGCCCCAGCATTTT. Protein: CASSLAGVGQPQHF. The chain is built from TRBV5-1 and TRBJ1-5; no firm D call. Germline V CDR1 and CDR2: SGHRS, YFSETQ. The CDR3 runs 14 residues. Between the trimmed V and J ends, which lost 0 bases and 6 bases, there was a span of 10 bases.

The chain is built from TRBV5-6 and TRBJ2-7; 8 bases fit TRBD1. CDR3 length equals 15 residues. From germline, CDR1 is SGHDT and CDR2 YYEEEE. The trim removed 2 bases at V and 0 bases at J, leaving 4 bases unmatched. For the CDR3, the DNA is TGTGCCAGCAGCTTAACGACAGGGGTCTCCTACGAGCAGTACTTC. Encoded protein: CASSLTTGVSYEQYF.

J is TRBJ2-7 and V is TRBV7-2; TRBD2 matches 7 bases. Trimming took 7 bases from V and 2 from J; bases not matched to a gene: 11. There are 15 residues in the CDR3. Germline-derived CDR1 and CDR2 are SGHTA and FQGNSA. The CDR3 protein is CASTTKSGDAYEQYF. The CDR3 DNA reads as TGTGCCAGCACCACTAAAAGCGGGGACGCCTACGAGCAGTACTTC.

The chain has TRBV18 and TRBJ2-7; 8 nucleotides agree with TRBD1. V gave up 4 bases and J gave up 0 bases; unmatched junction bases: 5. The CDR3 contains 15 residues. Germline V lookup: CDR1 KGHSH, CDR2 LQKENI. The CDR3 region is CASSLYRGSSYEQYF. Here the CDR3 DNA reads TGTGCCAGCTCACTGTACAGGGGGAGCTCCTACGAGCAGTACTTC.

This chain connects TRBV7-2 to TRBJ1-6; the match to TRBD1 covers 10 bases. Germline V gene sequence: CDR1 SGHTA, CDR2 FQGNSA. The V gene end was trimmed by 5 bases and the J gene end by 6 bases; junction bases not matched to a gene: 10. The CDR3 totals 17 residues. The CDR3 nucleotides read TGTGCCAGCAGCCTAGGGGGGACAGGGGCTAGTAATTCACCCCTCCACTTT. Protein: CASSLGGTGASNSPLHF.

This rearrangement joins TRBV28 to TRBJ1-2; 8 bases are a match to TRBD1. The V segment lost 6 bases and the J segment 5 bases; nucleotides outside the gene matches: 14. This CDR3 is built from 16 residues. Germline lookup yields CDR1 MDHEN and CDR2 SYDVKM. CDR3 in DNA: TGTGCCAGCAGCCCAGCGGGACAGGAAATGAAGTATGGCTACACCTTC. It codes for CASSPAGQEMKYGYTF.

The chain combines TRBV7-2 with TRBJ2-7; 13 nucleotides align to TRBD2. J lost 7 bases, V lost 1 base, and 7 bases had no gene match. The CDR3 loop spans 16 amino acids. Germline V gene sequence: CDR1 SGHTA, CDR2 FQGNSA. The CDR3 DNA reads TGTGCCAGCAGCTTAGGGACTAGCGGGGGAGGTCGGGAGCAGTACTTC. It codes for CASSLGTSGGGREQYF. Full variable domain (missing parts from reference TRBV7-2 and TRBJ2-7): GAGVSQSPSNKVTEKGKDVELRCDPISGHTALYWYRQSLGQGLEFLIYFQGNSAPDKSGLPSDRFSAERTGGSVSTLTIQRTQQEDSAVYLCASSLGTSGGGREQYFGPGTRLTVT.

The chain joins TRBV19 to TRBJ1-5; a possible D gene is TRBD1 (5 bases). CDR1 and CDR2 (germline): LNHDA, SQIVND (reference sequence). The CDR3 loop spans 15 amino acids. The ends were cut back, 3 bases at V and 2 bases at J, with 11 bases in the middle. This CDR3 reads CASSILQGGNQPQHF. The CDR3 DNA is TGTGCCAGTAGTATTCTGCAGGGCGGCAATCAGCCCCAGCATTTT.

This clone came up once. The rearrangement uses TRBV5-6 and TRBJ2-2; 7 nucleotides agree with TRBD1. CDR3 length: 15 residues. With 4 bases clipped from V and 1 base from J, the junction kept 4 bases outside the gene matches. The germline gives CDR1 SGHDT, CDR2 YYEEEE. The DNA for the CDR3 is TGTGCCAGCAGCAACAGGGGACAGAACACCGGGGAGCTGTTTTTT. It yields the protein CASSNRGQNTGELFF.

A word on this clone: Different DNA sequences within this sample yield the same CDR3. The CDR3 bases are TGTGCCAGCAGCCTGGGGACTAGCGGGAGTACAGATACGCAGTATTTT. Translation: CASSLGTSGSTDTQYF. This rearrangement joins TRBV7-9 to TRBJ2-3, with 14 bases lining up with TRBD2. CDR3 length: 16 amino acids. Germline V gene lookup returns CDR1 SEHNR and CDR2 FQNEAQ (reference sequence). J lost 3 bases, V lost 5 bases, and 4 bases had no gene match.

V is TRBV7-2 and J is TRBJ1-2, with a weak D call TRBD1 (5 bases). Germline-derived CDR1 and CDR2 are SGHTA and FQGNSA. The CDR3 is 14 amino acids. Trimming stripped 6 bases from V and 6 bases from J, with 17 bases between. The CDR3 protein is CASRSLAGVDGYTF. CDR3 DNA: TGTGCCAGCAGGTCGCTGGCGGGGGTGGATGGCTACACCTTC.

The rearrangement uses TRBV4-2 and TRBJ2-3; the D gene is possibly TRBD1 (5 bases). Trimming cost V 0 bases and J 2 bases, with 15 bases left between them. Germline V lookup: CDR1 LGHNA, CDR2 YNFKEQ. This CDR3 is 17 amino acids long. CDR3 amino acids: CASSQDSVRASTDTQYF. The DNA of the CDR3 is TGTGCCAGCAGCCAAGATTCGGTCAGGGCCTCCACAGATACGCAGTATTTT.

This clone was recorded only once. The J gene is TRBJ1-3, the V gene TRBV5-5; D ambiguous. V was clipped by 4 bases and J by 0 bases, with 11 bases between them. The CDR3 contains 15 residues. CDR1 is SGHKS, CDR2 YYEKEE, per germline (reference sequence). CDR3 region: CASSVTASSGNTIYF. In DNA form, the CDR3 reads TGTGCCAGCAGCGTGACCGCTAGCTCTGGAAACACCATATATTTT. Combining the CDR3 with reference TRBV5-5 and TRBJ1-3 gives the whole variable domain DAGVTQSPTHLIKTRGQQVTLRCSPISGHKSVSWYQQVLGQGPQFIFQYYEKEERGRGNFPDRFSARQFPNYSSELNVNALLLGDSALYLCASSVTASSGNTIYFGEGSWLTVV.

The rearrangement joins TRBV7-2 to TRBJ2-3; D not resolved. The CDR3 extends over 16 amino acids. Germline V gene sequence: CDR1 SGHTA, CDR2 FQGNSA. Trimming took off 6 bases at V and 2 bases at J, with 18 bases between the two ends. The CDR3 protein is CASRIGSNSNTDTQYF. The CDR3 region has the DNA TGTGCCAGCAGGATTGGGTCCAATAGCAACACAGATACGCAGTATTTT.

The gene calls are TRBV4-3 and TRBJ2-2; 9 bases align to TRBD1. The V gene's germline CDR1 is LGHNA and CDR2 YSLEER. With 4 bases clipped from V and 7 bases from J, the junction kept 10 bases outside the gene matches. The CDR3 has 16 residues. In DNA, the CDR3 is TGCGCCAGCAGCCCCCGACGGGACAGGGTCGGCGGGGAGCTGTTTTTT. Translated: CASSPRRDRVGGELFF.

This chain links TRBV5-1 with TRBJ2-3; 8 bases line up with TRBD2. The trim removed 4 bases at V and 4 bases at J, leaving 11 bases unmatched. Germline V lookup: CDR1 SGHRS, CDR2 YFSETQ. This CDR3 has 16 amino acids. CDR3 bases: TGCGCCAGCAGCATAGGACTAGCCTCTAGTTCAGATACGCAGTATTTT. The encoded protein is CASSIGLASSSDTQYF.

This chain uses TRBV21-1 with TRBJ1-6; the D call TRBD1 from the table was never checked on the DNA. TRBV21-1 is given as a pseudogene. CDR3 size: 15 residues. CDR3 coding DNA: TGTGCCAGCAGCAAAGTGGGACAGGGACCAGCACCCCTCCACTTT. It translates to CASSKVGQGPAPLHF.

The chain combines TRBV4-2 with TRBJ2-7, with TRBD1 identical over 7 bases. Germline loops: CDR1 LGHNA, CDR2 YNFKEQ. The trim removed 1 base at V and 4 bases at J, leaving 13 bases unmatched. This CDR3 is 17 amino acids long. The CDR3: CASSQVGGDPRVYEQYF. Written as DNA, the CDR3 is TGTGCCAGCAGCCAAGTAGGGGGCGATCCCAGGGTGTACGAGCAGTACTTC.

The genes are TRBV4-3 and TRBJ2-7; the match to TRBD2 covers 8 bases. Trimming cost V 1 base and J 0 bases; bases outside gene matches: 8. CDR1 is LGHNA and CDR2 is YSLEER in the germline V gene. The CDR3 contains 17 residues. CDR3: CASSQGLANFGSYEQYF. DNA for the CDR3: TGCGCCAGCAGCCAAGGACTAGCGAATTTCGGCTCCTACGAGCAGTACTTC.